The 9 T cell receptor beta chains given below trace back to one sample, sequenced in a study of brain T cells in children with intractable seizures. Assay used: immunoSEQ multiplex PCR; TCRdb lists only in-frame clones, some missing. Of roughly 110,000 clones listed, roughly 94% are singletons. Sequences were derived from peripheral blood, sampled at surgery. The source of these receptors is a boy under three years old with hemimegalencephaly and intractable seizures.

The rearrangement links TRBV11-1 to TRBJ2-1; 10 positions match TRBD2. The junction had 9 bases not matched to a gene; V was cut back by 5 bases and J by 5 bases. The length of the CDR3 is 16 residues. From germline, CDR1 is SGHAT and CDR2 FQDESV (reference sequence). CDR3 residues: CASSQRLAGANNEQFF. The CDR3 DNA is TGTGCCAGCAGCCAGAGACTAGCGGGTGCCAACAATGAGCAGTTCTTC.

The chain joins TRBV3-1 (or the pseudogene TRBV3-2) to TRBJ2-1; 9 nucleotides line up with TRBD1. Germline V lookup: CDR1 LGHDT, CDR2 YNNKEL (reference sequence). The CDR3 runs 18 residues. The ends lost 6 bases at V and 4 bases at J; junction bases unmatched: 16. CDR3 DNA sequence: TGTGCCAGCAGACGCACCAAAATTGAGGGACAGGGTTACAATGAGCAGTTCTTC. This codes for CASRRTKIEGQGYNEQFF.

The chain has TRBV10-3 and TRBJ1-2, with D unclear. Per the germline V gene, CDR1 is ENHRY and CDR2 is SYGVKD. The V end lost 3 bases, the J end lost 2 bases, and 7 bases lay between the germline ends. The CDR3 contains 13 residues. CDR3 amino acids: CAISELQNYGYTF. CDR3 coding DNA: TGTGCCATCAGTGAACTGCAGAACTATGGCTACACCTTC.

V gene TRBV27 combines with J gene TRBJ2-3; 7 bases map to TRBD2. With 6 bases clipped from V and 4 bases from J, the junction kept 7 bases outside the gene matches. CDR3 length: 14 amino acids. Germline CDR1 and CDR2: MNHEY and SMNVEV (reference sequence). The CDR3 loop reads CASSKAGNPDTQYF. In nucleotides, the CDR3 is TGTGCCAGCAGCAAAGCGGGGAATCCAGATACGCAGTATTTT.

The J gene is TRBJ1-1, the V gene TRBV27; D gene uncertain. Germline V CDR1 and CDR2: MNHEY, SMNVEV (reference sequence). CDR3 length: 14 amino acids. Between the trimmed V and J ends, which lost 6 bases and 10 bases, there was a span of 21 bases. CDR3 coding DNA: TGTGCCAGCAGCACAAGTTCCCCAAGGTATGGAGCTTTCTTT. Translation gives CASSTSSPRYGAFF.

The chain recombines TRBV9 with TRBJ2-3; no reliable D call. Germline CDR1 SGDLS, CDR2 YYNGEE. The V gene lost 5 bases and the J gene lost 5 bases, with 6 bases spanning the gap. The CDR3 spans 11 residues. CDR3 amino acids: CASRSGDTQYF. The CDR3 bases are TGTGCCAGCAGGTCAGGAGATACGCAGTATTTT. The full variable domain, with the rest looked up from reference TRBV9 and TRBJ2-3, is DSGVTQTPKHLITATGQRVTLRCSPRSGDLSVYWYQQSLDQGLQFLIQYYNGEERAKGNILERFSAQQFPDLHSELNLSSLELGDSALYFCASRSGDTQYFGPGTRLTVL.

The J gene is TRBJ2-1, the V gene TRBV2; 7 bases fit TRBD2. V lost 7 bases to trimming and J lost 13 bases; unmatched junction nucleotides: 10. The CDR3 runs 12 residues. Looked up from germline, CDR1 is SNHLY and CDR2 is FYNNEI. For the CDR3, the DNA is TGTGCCAGCATCCCACCGGGGGGTGCACAGTTCTTC. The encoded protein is CASIPPGGAQFF.

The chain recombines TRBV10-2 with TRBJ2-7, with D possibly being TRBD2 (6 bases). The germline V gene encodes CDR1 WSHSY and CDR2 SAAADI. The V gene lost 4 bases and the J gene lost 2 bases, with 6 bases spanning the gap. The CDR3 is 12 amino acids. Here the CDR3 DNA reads TGCGCCAGCAGTGGCGGGGCCTACGAGCAGTACTTC. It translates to CASSGGAYEQYF.

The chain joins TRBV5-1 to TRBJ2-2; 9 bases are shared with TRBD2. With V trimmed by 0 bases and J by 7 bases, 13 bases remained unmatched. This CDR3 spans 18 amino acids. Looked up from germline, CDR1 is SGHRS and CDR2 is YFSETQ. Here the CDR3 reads CASSLAGSGRNKGGELFF. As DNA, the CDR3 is TGCGCCAGCAGCTTGGCCGGCAGCGGGAGGAATAAAGGCGGGGAGCTGTTTTTT.